This T cell receptor (beta chain) comes out of a study of T cell repertoires in ileal Crohn's disease. Study-wide context: At surgery, roughly 35% of patients smoked, with median disease duration approximately 7.3 years.

Profiling relied on immunoSEQ multiplex PCR, and the TCRdb table lists in-frame clones only, not all of them. The sample carries around 8,600 clones, 70% to 80% recorded once. V was cut by 4 bases and J by 7 bases, with 13 bases left in between. CDR1 LNHDA and CDR2 SQIVND come from the germline V gene (reference sequence). The CDR3 has 14 amino acids. The TCR comes from an adult with Crohn's disease. Sequences were obtained from ileal tissue. V gene TRBV19 combines with J gene TRBJ1-4; the D gene is possibly TRBD1 (6 bases). The CDR3 sequence is CASSSGRGSEKLFF. DNA of the CDR3: TGTGCCAGTAGTAGCGGCAGGGGCAGTGAAAAACTGTTTTTT.